The sequence of this T cell receptor beta chain was determined in a study of CD8 T cells in ankylosing spondylitis. The CDR3 consists of 11 residues. Germline values: CDR1 SGHRS, CDR2 YFSETQ. The V end was cut by 0 bases, the J end by 10 bases, with 5 bases between. TCRdb ran MiXCR on the 5' RACE reads and lists one entry per CDR3 protein. The profile shows 250,000 or so distinct CDR3 sequences, about 11% of them singletons. The TCR originated in a male donor with ankylosing spondylitis or in good health (not recorded which). Sample: blood, either unsorted or a sorted T cell fraction (not recorded which). V is TRBV5-1 and J is TRBJ2-1; D remains ambiguous. CDR3 residues: CASSLATEQFF. CDR3 nucleotides: TGCGCCAGCAGCTTGGCCACCGAGCAGTTCTTC.